This TCR beta chain was recovered during a study of OX40 agonist ivuxolimab in advanced cancers. Study-wide background: Averaging about 60 years in age, with a range of 23 to 79, the cohort was 65% to 85% male. Study results and limitations: Undetermined was the antigen specificity of the expanded peripheral T cells.

TCRdb's table, derived via immunoSEQ multiplex PCR, lists solely in-frame clones and lacks some. The repertoire holds about 79,000 clones, with 92% as singletons. From germline, CDR1 is MNHEY and CDR2 SMNVEV (reference sequence). The CDR3 consists of 16 residues. V shed 3 bases and J 6 bases; nucleotides not matched to a gene: 10. Comment on this clone: Antigen specificity is unknown.

The chain uses TRBV27 and TRBJ1-4, with 7 bases identical to TRBD1. The material was CD4+ or CD8+ T cells sorted from blood, obtained in a trial of the OX40 agonist ivuxolimab. This TCR was sampled from an adult with an advanced solid tumor such as melanoma, head and neck, liver or kidney cancer. CDR3 coding DNA: TGTGCCAGCAGTTTTGCGGGTGTCACAGGGGATGAAAAACTGTTTTTT. It specifies CASSFAGVTGDEKLFF.